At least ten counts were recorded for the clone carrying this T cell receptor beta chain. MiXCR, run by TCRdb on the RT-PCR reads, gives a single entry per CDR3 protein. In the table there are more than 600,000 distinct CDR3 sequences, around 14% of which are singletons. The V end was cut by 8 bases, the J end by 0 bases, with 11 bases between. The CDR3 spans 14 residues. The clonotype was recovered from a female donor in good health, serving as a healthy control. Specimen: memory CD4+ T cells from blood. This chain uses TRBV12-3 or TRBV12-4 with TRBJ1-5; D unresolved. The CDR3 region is CASSPGRSNQPQHF. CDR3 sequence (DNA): TGTGCCAGCTCACCTGGCCGTAGCAATCAGCCCCAGCATTTT.